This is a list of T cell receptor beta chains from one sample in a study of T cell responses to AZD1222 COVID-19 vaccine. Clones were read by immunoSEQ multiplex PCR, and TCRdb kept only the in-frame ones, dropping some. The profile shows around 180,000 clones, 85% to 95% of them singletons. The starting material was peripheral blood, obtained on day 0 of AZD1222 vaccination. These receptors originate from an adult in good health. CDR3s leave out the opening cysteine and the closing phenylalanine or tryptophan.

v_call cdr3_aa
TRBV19 ASSIGQSLNTEAF
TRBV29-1 SAGSAGYGYT
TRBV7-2 ASSPPGQISGNTIY
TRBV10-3 AISEGQGYNTEAF
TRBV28 ASSLPGTANTEAF
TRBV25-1 ASSDELAKNIQY
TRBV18 ASSKEPVPVGKQY
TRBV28 ASSYERSAGYT
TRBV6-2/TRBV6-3 ASSPDRGLGETQY
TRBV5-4 ASSTSGAGVSYNEQF
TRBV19 ASSIQGAGNTEAF
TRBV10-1 ASSGPGKLGSTEAF
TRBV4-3 ASSQDRSYNEQF
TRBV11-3 ASSHHGDYEQY
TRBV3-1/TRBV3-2 ASSPQGPAPTQY
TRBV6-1 ASSEKMGRYSNQPQH
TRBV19 ASSIERSYNSPLH
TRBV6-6 ASSSQDRGTYEQY
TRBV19 ASSTGGEFTEAF
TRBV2 ASSEEGVGANVLT
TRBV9 ASSVAGTVGNTIY
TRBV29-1 SVGPLNTEAF
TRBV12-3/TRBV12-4 ASSQGPGNTIY
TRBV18 ASSPPGAYLNTEAF
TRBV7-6 ASSAPGQGATRSGNTIY